The table lists the clone carrying this T cell receptor (beta chain) with many counts. This sample also contains other DNA sequences that code for the same CDR3. The data were obtained in a study of shared clonotypes between healthy human individuals. Assay: immunoSEQ multiplex PCR; the TCRdb copy retains only in-frame clones and omits some. This repertoire shows 550,000 to 600,000 clones, just over 75% found once; its top ten account for around 12%. The sequence was obtained from a middle-aged woman in good health. Some clones in this sample may be carry-over from other donors' samples. The sequenced material came from PBMCs.

CDR3 sequence (DNA): TGCGCCAGCAGCTTGGGCACAGCGGGAGCTGATACGCAGTATTTT. Protein product: CASSLGTAGADTQYF. The chain uses TRBV5-1 and TRBJ2-3; 8 bases align to TRBD2. Trimming removed 0 bases from V and 6 bases from J; junction bases left unmatched: 6. This CDR3 contains 15 residues. CDR1 SGHRS and CDR2 YFSETQ come from the germline V gene.